This entry concerns a single T cell receptor beta chain. Its antigen is still unknown. One base away there is no much larger clone; base qualities are not given. Participants in the prospective study were enrolled through a virtual design, were aged roughly 18 to 100 years, and lived in roughly 24 United States geographic areas. In the prospective study, participants were assigned to cohorts based on the clinical history participants reported in a screening survey and a study questionnaire. For ImmuneRACE Cohort 3, a participant was defined as recovered based on two consecutive negative NP/OP PCR tests, clearance by a healthcare professional, or resolution of symptoms. Mobile phlebotomists in the prospective study collected whole blood, serum and a nasopharyngeal or oropharyngeal swab from every participant. Over a roughly 2-month period, participants in the prospective study had the option of providing additional blood draws and questionnaires. Before DNA extraction, prospective study blood samples were shipped either frozen or at room temperature.

CDR1 and CDR2 are drawn from the germline V gene (reference sequence): LNHDA, SQIVND. From the cysteine through the phenylalanine, the CDR3 covers 15 amino acids. Left in the record is the CDR3 DNA by itself, 45 bases read in frame from the first base. V is pruned by 6 bases and J by 3 bases, leaving 7 bases of the junction without a gene match. The sample originates from a study of blood T cell repertoires in COVID-19 (dated by TCRdb to 2020 to 2021). About the full investigation: Samples covering the acute and convalescent phases of COVID-19 were provided by collaborators in the United States, Italy and Spain. The dataset comprised deeply sampled blood TCRbeta repertoires from subjects exposed to, actively infected with, or recovered from COVID-19. The material from the prospective study consisted of cDNA or gDNA derived from T cells, B-cell-depleted T cells, or PBMCs. Sample metadata almost always included a de-identified subject ID, COVID-19 status, age in years and sex. The repertoires were released in a freely available public database meant as a resource for research on the immune response to SARS-CoV-2. The samples were drawn from two sources: the first 160 participants of the ongoing ImmuneRACE study, and fewer than 1,500 subjects contributed by 6 global collaborators. HLA class I and class II types, where available, came from metadata supplied by the sample provider rather than from assay-based typing.

The immunoSEQ Assay, a bias-controlled multiplex PCR, was used to amplify TCRbeta CDR3 regions from genomic DNA. Regarding the original processing steps: Nucleated cell counts per sample were estimated from amplification of reference gene primers within the assay. To quantify the absolute abundance of each unique TCRbeta CDR3 rearrangement, sequence reads were collapsed and filtered. For each sample, productive Simpson clonality was calculated as the square root of Simpson's diversity index over productive rearrangements. TCRdb retrieved this table from immuneACCESS and kept in-frame rearrangements only. Not all clones are present; in checked studies, unresolved V genes account for under half, and no reason is known for the remainder. Clone size and the V and J calls come from that table; the DNA yielded D and trimming. The sample has a few hundred thousand clones on record, around 85% of them singletons. Clones ranked in the top ten supply approximately 8.3% of the sample.

Here is what the overall study found, with its caveats: Clinical and demographic metadata were provided uncurated, with the amount varying by source and participant.

Input material: PBMCs or T cells enriched from blood (not recorded which). The sequence is built from TRBV19 and TRBJ2-3; 9 middle bases align to TRBD2. This TCR derives from a woman aged 55-70 years who had recovered from COVID-19. The nucleotide sequence reads TGTGCCAGTAGAGCTAGCGGGGTCGGAACAGATACGCAGTATTTT. Its amino acids are CASRASGVGTDTQYF.